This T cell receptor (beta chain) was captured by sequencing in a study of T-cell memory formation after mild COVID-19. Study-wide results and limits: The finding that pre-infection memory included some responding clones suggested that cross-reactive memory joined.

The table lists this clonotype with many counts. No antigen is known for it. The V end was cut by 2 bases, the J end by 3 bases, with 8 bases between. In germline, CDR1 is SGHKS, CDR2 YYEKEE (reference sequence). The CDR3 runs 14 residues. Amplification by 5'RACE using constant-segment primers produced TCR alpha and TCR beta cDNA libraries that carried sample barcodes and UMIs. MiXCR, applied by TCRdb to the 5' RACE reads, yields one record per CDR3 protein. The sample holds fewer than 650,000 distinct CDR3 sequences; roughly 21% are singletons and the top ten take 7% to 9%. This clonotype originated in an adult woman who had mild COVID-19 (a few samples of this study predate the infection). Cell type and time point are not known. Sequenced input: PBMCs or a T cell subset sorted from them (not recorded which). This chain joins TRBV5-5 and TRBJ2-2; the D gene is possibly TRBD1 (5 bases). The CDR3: CASSFRTYTGELFF. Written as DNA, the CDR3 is TGTGCCAGCAGCTTTCGGACATACACCGGGGAGCTGTTTTTT.